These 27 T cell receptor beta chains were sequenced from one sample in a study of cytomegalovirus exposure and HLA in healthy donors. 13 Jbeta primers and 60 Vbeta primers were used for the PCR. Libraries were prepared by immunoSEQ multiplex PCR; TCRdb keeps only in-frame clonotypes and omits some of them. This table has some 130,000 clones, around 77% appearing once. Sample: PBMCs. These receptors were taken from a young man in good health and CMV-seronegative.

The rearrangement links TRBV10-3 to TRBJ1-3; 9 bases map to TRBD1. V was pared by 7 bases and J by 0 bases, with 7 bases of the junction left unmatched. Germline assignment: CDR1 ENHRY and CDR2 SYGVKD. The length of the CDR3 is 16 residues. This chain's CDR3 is CAITEGQGHSGNTIYF. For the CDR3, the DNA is TGTGCCATCACCGAGGGACAGGGACACTCTGGAAACACCATATATTTT.

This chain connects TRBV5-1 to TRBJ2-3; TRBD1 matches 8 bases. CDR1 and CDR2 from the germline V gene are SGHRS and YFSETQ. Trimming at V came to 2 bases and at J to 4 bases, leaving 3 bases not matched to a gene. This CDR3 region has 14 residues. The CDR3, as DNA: TGCGCCAGCAGCTTTCAGGGGGCATCAGATACGCAGTATTTT. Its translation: CASSFQGASDTQYF.

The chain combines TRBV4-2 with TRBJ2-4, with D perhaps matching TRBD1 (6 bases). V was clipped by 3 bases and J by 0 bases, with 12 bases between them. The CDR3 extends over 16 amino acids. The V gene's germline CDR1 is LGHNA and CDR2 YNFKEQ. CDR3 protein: CASSHRDRLAKNIQYF. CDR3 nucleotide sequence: TGTGCCAGCAGCCACCGCGACAGGTTAGCCAAAAACATTCAGTACTTC.

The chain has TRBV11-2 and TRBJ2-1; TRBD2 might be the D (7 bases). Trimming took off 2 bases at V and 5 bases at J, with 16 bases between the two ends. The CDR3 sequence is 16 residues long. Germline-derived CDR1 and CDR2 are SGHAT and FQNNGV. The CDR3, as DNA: TGTGCCAGCAGCTTAATTGCCGGGGGGCTTAACAATGAGCAGTTCTTC. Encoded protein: CASSLIAGGLNNEQFF.

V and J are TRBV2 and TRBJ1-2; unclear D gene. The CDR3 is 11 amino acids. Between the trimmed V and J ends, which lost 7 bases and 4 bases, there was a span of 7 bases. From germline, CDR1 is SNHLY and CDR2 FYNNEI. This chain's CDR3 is CASTQLYGYTF. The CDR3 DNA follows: TGTGCCAGCACACAGCTCTATGGCTACACCTTC.

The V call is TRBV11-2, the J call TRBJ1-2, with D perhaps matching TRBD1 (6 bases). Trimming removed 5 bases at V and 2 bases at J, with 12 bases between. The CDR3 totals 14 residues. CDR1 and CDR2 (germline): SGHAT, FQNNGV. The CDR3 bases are TGTGCCAGCAGCGACAGGCGGAAGAACTATGGCTACACCTTC. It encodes CASSDRRKNYGYTF.

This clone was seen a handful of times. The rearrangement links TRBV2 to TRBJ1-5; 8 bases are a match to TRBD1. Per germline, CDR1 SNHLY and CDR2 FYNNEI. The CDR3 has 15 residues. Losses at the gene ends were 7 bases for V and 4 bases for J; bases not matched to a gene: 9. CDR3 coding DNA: TGTGCCAGCATGTATGAACAGGGGGGTAATCAGCCCCAGCATTTT. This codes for CASMYEQGGNQPQHF.

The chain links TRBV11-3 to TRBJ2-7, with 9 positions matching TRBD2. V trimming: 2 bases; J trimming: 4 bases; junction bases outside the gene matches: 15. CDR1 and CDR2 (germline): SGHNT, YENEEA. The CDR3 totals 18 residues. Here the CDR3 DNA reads TGTGCCAGCAGCTTATATCGCAAGTTTAGCGGGGGTAGGTACGAGCAGTACTTC. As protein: CASSLYRKFSGGRYEQYF.

The CDR3 loop is CASSGDRQAPTGELFF. The CDR3 nucleotides are TGTGCCAGCAGCGGAGATCGACAGGCCCCCACCGGGGAGCTGTTTTTT. The chain links TRBV9 to TRBJ2-2; D may be TRBD1 (6 bases). This CDR3 comprises 16 residues. With 3 bases removed from V and 4 bases from J, the gap between germline ends came to 16 bases. Germline loops: CDR1 SGDLS, CDR2 YYNGEE.

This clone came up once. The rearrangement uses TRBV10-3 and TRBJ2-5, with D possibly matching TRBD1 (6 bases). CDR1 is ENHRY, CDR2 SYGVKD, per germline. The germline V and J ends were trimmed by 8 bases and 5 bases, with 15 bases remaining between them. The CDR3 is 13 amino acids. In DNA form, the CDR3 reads TGTGCCATCCAGGGGATCTCCGGGGAGACCCAGTACTTC. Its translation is CAIQGISGETQYF.

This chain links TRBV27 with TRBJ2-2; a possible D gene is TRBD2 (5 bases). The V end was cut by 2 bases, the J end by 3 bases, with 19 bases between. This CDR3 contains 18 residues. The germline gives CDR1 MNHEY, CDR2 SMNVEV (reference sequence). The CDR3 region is CASSLRGNPTKYTGELFF. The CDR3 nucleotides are TGTGCCAGCAGTTTAAGAGGGAACCCGACGAAATACACCGGGGAGCTGTTTTTT.

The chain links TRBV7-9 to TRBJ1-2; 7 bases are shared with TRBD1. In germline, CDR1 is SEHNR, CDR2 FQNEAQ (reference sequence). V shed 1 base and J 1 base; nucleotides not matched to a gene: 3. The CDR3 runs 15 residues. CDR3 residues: CASSLEGQINYGYTF. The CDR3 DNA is TGTGCCAGCAGCTTAGAGGGACAGATTAACTATGGCTACACCTTC.

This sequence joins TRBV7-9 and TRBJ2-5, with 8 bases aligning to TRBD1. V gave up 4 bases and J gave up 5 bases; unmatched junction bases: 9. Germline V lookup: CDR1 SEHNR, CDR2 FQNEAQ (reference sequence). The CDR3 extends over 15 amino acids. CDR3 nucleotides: TGTGCCAGCAGCTCAACCAGGGGGCCATTGGAGACCCAGTACTTC. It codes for CASSSTRGPLETQYF.

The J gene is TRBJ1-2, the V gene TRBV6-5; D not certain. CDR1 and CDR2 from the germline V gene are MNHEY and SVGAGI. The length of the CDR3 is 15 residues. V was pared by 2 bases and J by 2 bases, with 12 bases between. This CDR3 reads CASSYHRRGNYGYTF. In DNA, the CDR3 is TGTGCCAGCAGTTACCATCGACGGGGAAACTATGGCTACACCTTC.

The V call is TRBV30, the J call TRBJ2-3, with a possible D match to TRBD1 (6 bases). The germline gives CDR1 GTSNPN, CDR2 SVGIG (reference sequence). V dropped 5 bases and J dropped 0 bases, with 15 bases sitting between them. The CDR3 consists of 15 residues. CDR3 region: CAWGLGQLSTDTQYF. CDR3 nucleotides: TGTGCCTGGGGGCTTGGACAGCTCAGCACAGATACGCAGTATTTT.

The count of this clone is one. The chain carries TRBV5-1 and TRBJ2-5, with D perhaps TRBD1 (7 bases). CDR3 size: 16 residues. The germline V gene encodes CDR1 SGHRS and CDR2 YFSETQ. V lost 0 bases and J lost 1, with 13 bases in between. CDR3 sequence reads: CASSLGGRDSQETQYF. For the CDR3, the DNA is TGCGCCAGCAGCTTGGGAGGGCGGGACAGCCAAGAGACCCAGTACTTC.

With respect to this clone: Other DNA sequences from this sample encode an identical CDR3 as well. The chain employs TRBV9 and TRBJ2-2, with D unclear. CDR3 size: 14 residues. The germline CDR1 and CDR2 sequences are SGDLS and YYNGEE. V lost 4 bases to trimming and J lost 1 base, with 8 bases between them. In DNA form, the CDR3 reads TGTGCCAGCAGCACGAGAGTGAACACCGGGGAGCTGTTTTTT. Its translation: CASSTRVNTGELFF.

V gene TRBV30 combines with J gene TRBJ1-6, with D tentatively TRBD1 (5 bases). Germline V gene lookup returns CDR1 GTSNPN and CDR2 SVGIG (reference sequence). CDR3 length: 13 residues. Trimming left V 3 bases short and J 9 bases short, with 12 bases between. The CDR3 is CAWRPGLGSPLHF. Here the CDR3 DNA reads TGTGCCTGGAGACCAGGGTTGGGTTCACCCCTCCACTTT.

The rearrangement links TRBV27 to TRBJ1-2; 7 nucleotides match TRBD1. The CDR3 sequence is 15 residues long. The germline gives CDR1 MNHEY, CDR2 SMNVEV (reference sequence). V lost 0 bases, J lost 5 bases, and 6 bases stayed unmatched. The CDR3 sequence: CASSLSNRGLYGYTF. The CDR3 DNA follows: TGTGCCAGCAGTTTATCAAACAGGGGTCTGTATGGCTACACCTTC.

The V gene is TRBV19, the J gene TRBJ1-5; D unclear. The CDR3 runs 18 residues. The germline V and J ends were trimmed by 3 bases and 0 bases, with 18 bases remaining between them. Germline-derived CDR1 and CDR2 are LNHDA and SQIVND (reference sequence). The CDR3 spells CASSIWGRGTDSNQPQHF. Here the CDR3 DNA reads TGTGCCAGTAGTATCTGGGGTCGGGGAACCGATAGCAATCAGCCCCAGCATTTT.

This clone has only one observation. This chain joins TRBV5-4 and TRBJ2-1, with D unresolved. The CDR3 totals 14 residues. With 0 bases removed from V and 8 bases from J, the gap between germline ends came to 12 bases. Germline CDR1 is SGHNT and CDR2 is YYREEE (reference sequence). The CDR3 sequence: CASSLAASNHEQFF. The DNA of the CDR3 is TGTGCCAGCAGCTTGGCTGCTAGTAACCATGAGCAGTTCTTC.

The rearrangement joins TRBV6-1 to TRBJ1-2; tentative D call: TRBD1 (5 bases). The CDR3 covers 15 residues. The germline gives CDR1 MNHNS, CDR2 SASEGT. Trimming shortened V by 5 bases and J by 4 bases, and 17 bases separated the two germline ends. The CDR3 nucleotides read TGTGCCAGCAGTACCCGGGGGATAGCCGGCTATGGCTACACCTTC. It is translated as CASSTRGIAGYGYTF.

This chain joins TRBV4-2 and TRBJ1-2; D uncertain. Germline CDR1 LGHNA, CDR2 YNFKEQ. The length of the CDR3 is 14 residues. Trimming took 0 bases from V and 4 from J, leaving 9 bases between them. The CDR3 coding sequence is TGTGCCAGCAGCCAAGAGACGAGGTTCTATGGCTACACCTTC. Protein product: CASSQETRFYGYTF.

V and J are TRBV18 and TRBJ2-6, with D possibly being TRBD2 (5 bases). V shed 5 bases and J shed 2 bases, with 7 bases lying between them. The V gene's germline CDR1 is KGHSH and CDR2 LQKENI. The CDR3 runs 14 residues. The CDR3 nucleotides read TGTGCCAGCTCATCGGGGACTGGGGCCAACGTCCTGACTTTC. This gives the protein CASSSGTGANVLTF.

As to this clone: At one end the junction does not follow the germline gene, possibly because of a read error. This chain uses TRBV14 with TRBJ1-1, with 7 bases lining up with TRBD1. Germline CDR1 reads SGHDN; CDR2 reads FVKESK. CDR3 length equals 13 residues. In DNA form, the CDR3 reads TGTGCCAGCAGCCAAGATTACCTGGGGACAGCCCAATTT. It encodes CASSQDYLGTAQF.

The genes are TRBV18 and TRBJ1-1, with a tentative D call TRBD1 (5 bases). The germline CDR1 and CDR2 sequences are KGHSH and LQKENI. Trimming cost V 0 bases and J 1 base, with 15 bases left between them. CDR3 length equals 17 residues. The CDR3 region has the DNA TGTGCCAGCTCACCACCTAAGGCAGGGCGTGAGAACACTGAAGCTTTCTTT. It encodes CASSPPKAGRENTEAFF.

As DNA, the CDR3 is TGTGCCAGCAGCTCATACAGGGGGAACACTGAAGCTTTCTTT. It is translated as CASSSYRGNTEAFF. The V and J genes are TRBV5-5 and TRBJ1-1; 7 bases fit TRBD1. From germline, CDR1 is SGHKS and CDR2 YYEKEE (reference sequence). V lost 3 bases and J lost 1; bases outside the gene matches: 3. CDR3 length: 14 amino acids.